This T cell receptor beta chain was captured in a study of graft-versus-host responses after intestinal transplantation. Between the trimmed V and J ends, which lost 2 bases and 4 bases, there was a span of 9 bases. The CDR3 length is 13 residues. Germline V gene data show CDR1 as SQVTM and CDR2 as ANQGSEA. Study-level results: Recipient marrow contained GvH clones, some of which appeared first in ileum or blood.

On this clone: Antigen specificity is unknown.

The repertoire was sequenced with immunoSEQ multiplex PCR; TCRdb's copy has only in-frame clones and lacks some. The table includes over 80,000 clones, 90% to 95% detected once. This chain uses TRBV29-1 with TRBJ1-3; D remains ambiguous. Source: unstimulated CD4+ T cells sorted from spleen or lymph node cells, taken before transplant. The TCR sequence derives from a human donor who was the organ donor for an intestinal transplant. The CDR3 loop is CSVESVLGNTIYF. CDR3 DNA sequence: TGCAGCGTTGAATCGGTCCTAGGAAACACCATATATTTT.